One TCR beta chain is described in this entry. V lost 4 bases and J lost 7, with 10 bases in between. The germline gives CDR1 SNHLY, CDR2 FYNNEI. The CDR3 sequence is 12 residues long. These data come from a study of cytomegalovirus exposure and HLA in healthy donors. The PCR ran on 60 Vbeta and 13 Jbeta primers. Data came from immunoSEQ multiplex PCR; TCRdb stores just in-frame clones and leaves some out. The sample has more than 65,000 clones; approximately 78% are singletons. Sequenced sample: PBMCs. The TCR sequence derives from a man younger than 30 in good health and CMV-seronegative. The chain couples TRBV2 to TRBJ1-2; D is possibly TRBD1 (5 bases). The CDR3 protein is CASSVRDSGYTF. CDR3 nucleotide sequence: TGTGCCAGCAGTGTTAGGGACTCTGGCTACACCTTC.